These T cell receptor beta chains were read from a single sample in a study of cytomegalovirus exposure and HLA in healthy donors. TCRdb keeps only in-frame clones here, not all; method: immunoSEQ multiplex PCR. The data hold over 200,000 clones, with approximately 86% observed a single time. The sample comprised PBMCs. The receptors were gathered from a woman under 30 in good health and CMV-seronegative. Each CDR3 is given without its conserved first and last residue.

v_call: TRBV9; cdr3_aa: ASSVGGAASEQY
v_call: TRBV6-1; cdr3_aa: ASSEAYSGTGGRYEQY
v_call: TRBV28; cdr3_aa: ASSSRVSYEQY
v_call: TRBV28; cdr3_aa: ASSLPASGDVYEQY
v_call: TRBV6-5; cdr3_aa: ASRAPGGGNQPQH
v_call: TRBV6-5; cdr3_aa: ASSARTSGRETQY
v_call: TRBV6-5; cdr3_aa: ASSYSGTSGMDTQY
v_call: TRBV27; cdr3_aa: ASSEFTSAGELF
v_call: TRBV6-1; cdr3_aa: ASSEARGHSNQPQH
v_call: TRBV19; cdr3_aa: ASSIRSRGRWQPQH
v_call: TRBV7-9; cdr3_aa: ASSLPTGTSGTETQY
v_call: TRBV29-1; cdr3_aa: SVLQGANYGYT
v_call: TRBV18; cdr3_aa: ASSLVPATGLYEQY
v_call: TRBV6-1; cdr3_aa: ASSEALADALSGTQY
v_call: TRBV6-1; cdr3_aa: ASSPGAPQY